The table lists the clone carrying this TCR beta chain with a few counts. The data derive from a study of CD8 T cells in ankylosing spondylitis. Trimming took 2 bases from V and 4 from J, leaving 12 bases between them. The CDR3 runs 14 residues. Germline assignment: CDR1 SGHTA and CDR2 FQGNSA. TCRdb re-called the 5' RACE reads with MiXCR, one entry per CDR3 protein. The sample has over 95,000 distinct CDR3 sequences, roughly 8.3% seen once. The TCR originated in a male donor with ankylosing spondylitis or in good health (not recorded which). What was sequenced was blood, either unsorted or a sorted T cell fraction (not recorded which). The rearrangement uses TRBV7-2 and TRBJ2-7, with D hard to call. CDR3 residues: CASSLIPTSYEQYF. CDR3 in DNA: TGTGCCAGCAGCTTAATTCCTACATCATACGAGCAGTACTTC.